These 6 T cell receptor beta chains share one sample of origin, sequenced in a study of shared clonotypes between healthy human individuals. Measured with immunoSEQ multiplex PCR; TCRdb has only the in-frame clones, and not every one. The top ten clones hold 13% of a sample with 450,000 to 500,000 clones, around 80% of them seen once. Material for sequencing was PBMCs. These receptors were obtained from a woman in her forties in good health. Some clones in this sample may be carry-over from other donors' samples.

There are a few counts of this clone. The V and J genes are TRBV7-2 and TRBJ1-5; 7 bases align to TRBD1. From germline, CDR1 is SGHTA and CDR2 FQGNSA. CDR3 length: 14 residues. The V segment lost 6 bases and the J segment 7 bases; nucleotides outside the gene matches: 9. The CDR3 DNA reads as TGTGCCAGCAGTCCCAGACAGGGTTTACAGCCCCAGCATTTT. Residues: CASSPRQGLQPQHF.

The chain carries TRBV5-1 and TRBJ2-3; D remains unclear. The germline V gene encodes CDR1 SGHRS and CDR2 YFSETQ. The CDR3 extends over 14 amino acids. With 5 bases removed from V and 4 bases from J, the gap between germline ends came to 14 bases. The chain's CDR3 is CASSSLPSSDTQYF. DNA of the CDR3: TGCGCCAGCAGTTCCCTCCCTAGTTCAGATACGCAGTATTTT.

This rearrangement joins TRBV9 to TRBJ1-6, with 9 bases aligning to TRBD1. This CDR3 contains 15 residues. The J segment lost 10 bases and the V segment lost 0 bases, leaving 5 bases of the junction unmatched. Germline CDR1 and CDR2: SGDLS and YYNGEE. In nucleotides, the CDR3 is TGTGCCAGCAGCGTAGGGACAGGGGAGGAATCACCCCTCCACTTT. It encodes CASSVGTGEESPLHF.

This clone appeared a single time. The CDR3 region has the DNA TGTGCCAGCAGCACGGGGGAGGGCCCATGGAATGAGCAGTTCTTC. Translation: CASSTGEGPWNEQFF. The rearrangement links TRBV7-8 to TRBJ2-1, with 7 positions matching TRBD2. CDR1 and CDR2 from the germline V gene are SGHVS and FQNEAQ. V shed 5 bases, J shed 7 bases, and the junction held 11 bases outside the gene matches. The CDR3 runs to 15 residues.

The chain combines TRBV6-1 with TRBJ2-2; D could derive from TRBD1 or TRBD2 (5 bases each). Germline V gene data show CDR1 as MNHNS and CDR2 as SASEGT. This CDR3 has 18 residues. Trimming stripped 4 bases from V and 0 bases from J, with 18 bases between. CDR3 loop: CASSAGWGTPANTGELFF. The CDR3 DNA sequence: TGTGCCAGCAGTGCCGGGTGGGGGACGCCAGCGAACACCGGGGAGCTGTTTTTT.

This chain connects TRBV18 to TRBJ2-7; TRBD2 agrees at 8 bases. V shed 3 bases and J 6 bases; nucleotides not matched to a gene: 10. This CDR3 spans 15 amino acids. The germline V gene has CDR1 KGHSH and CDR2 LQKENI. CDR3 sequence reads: CASSPLGAGDGEQYF. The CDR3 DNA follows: TGTGCCAGCTCACCCCTGGGAGCGGGAGATGGCGAGCAGTACTTC.